The present T cell receptor beta chain was sequenced within a study of T-cell memory formation after mild COVID-19. Study results and limitations: Clones contracting day 15 to 85 were balanced CD4/CD8; later expanders leaned CD4+. Contracting CD4+ clones sat mainly in CM and EM; CD8+ in EMRA.

Of note for this clonotype: The antigen remains unidentified.

TCRdb processed the 5' RACE reads anew with MiXCR; each CDR3 protein has one entry. The sample holds some 450,000 distinct CDR3 sequences; roughly 20% are singletons and the top ten take approximately 8.1%. This receptor was obtained from an adult woman who had mild COVID-19 (a few samples of this study predate the infection). Cell type and time point are not known. The sample taken for sequencing was PBMCs or a T cell subset sorted from them (not recorded which).

CDR3 DNA sequence: TGTGCCAGCAGCCCGCAAGATTCCGGGGAGCTGTTTTTT. Its translation is CASSPQDSGELFF. V gene TRBV11-3 combines with J gene TRBJ2-2; no definite D call. CDR1 SGHNT and CDR2 YENEEA come from the germline V gene. V lost 5 bases, J lost 6 bases, and 10 bases lay in between. The CDR3 covers 13 residues.